This T cell receptor beta chain was sequenced in a study of identical twins (dated by TCRdb to the mid-2010s). Regarding the complete study: To test whether fetal clonotypes persist, this study deep-sequenced TCR alpha and beta repertoires from monozygotic twins, from unrelated adults of various ages, and from cord blood. To rule out contamination, the twin experiments were replicated at different times with different library preparation protocols. Broader findings and caveats from the paper: Abundant cord blood beta clonotypes carried fewer insertions; young adult naive repertoires showed a weaker similar trend, while memory repertoires showed none. Compared with coincidental sharing between unrelated individuals, out-of-frame TCR alpha sequences shared between twins showed an excess of sequences with low generation probability. Because the same donors could not be followed over many years, the conclusions relied on cross-sectional statistical analysis. A weaker excess of twin sharing was found in beta out-of-frame sequences because the signal-to-noise ratio was lowered by fewer shared sequences. Recombination models systematically underestimated out-of-frame TCR alpha sharing in monozygotic twins but agreed with sharing between unrelated individuals. Invariant T cells such as MAIT and iNKT could partly confound zero-insertion analyses, although diverse VJ usage argued against such confounding for most clonotypes.

Receptor amplification or capture employed 5' RACE. Sequenced using an Illumina HiSeq 2000. A universal primer binding site was added through template switching, and the final cDNA carried a unique molecular identifier so that TCR cDNA molecules could be counted accurately. First-strand cDNA for TCR alpha and beta chains was synthesized from specific primers in the conserved constant-segment region. Each cDNA library was double barcoded, with a SMART-Mk sample barcode plus Illumina barcodes, to control for contamination. TruSeq adapter sequences and Illumina sample barcodes were added in two successive PCR steps. TCR alpha and beta cDNA libraries were sequenced on the Illumina HiSeq platform with custom primers. The source study handled its data this way. Unique molecular identifiers were extracted from raw reads with MiGEC, and CDR3 positions were determined with MiXCR. For each individual, recombination models were inferred using an EM algorithm with the repgenHMM and IGoR tools. The analysis of shared clonotypes was done with the tcR package in R, with sharing normalized by the product of cloneset sizes. To study raw recombination free of thymic and clonal selection effects, out-of-frame nonproductive sequences were analyzed. Through fastp at Q25 and MiXCR, TCRdb rebuilt clones from the public reads, retaining in-frame beta chains. Identical CDR3 proteins give one entry, which carries the most common genes and DNA. These V and J calls originate from TCRdb's pipeline instead of the authors' own analysis. The sample table holds 1.5 million to 2 million distinct CDR3 sequences, of which less than 40% were seen once. The top ten constitute approximately 0.29% of the sample.

V drops 7 bases and J drops 7 bases, leaving 18 bases in between. CDR1 and CDR2 were assigned from the germline V gene as SGHRS and YFSETQ. The CDR3 holds 13 amino acids from the cysteine to the phenylalanine. Here the CDR3 DNA is all that survives: 39 bases in frame from base 1. A remark on this clonotype: No antigen is known for it. Within one base of it there is no much larger clone, and no base qualities were kept.

Only healthy Caucasian donors were included. The rearrangement joined TRBV5-1 to TRBJ2-7; no D gene is confidently identified. Sequences were obtained from cord blood. The source of this sequence is a newborn girl in good health. The nucleotides are TGCGCCAGCGCCCTGGGAAGCGCAAATGAGCAGTACTTC. Translated, this gives CASALGSANEQYF.